These T cell receptor beta chains were read from a single sample in a study of T cell responses to AZD1222 COVID-19 vaccine. Profiled with immunoSEQ multiplex PCR; TCRdb holds only in-frame clones, not every one. The data contain 150,000 to 200,000 clones, about nine tenths of them singletons. This sample comprised peripheral blood, obtained on day 0 of AZD1222 vaccination. All receptors come from an adult in good health. The CDR3 runs from the conserved cysteine through the conserved F or W. The D gene is left open where the match is weak. Where a row states a size, it is once, few, many or the class of an expanded clone; other rows omit it.

cdr3_length d_call j_call clone_size v_call cdr3_nt cdr3_aa
15 - TRBJ1-1 - TRBV30 TGTGCCTGGGAGACAGCGGATAACCGAAACACTGAAGCTTTCTTT CAWETADNRNTEAFF
13 - TRBJ2-2 - TRBV3-1/TRBV3-2 TGTGCCAGCAGCCAAGAGGGTACCGGGGAGCTGTTTTTT CASSQEGTGELFF
10 - TRBJ2-1 - TRBV20-1 TGCAGTGTGTGGCACAATGAGCAGTTCTTC CSVWHNEQFF
13 - TRBJ1-1 - TRBV15 TGTGCCACCAGCAGAGATGTTATACGTGAAGCTTTCTTT CATSRDVIREAFF
14 TRBD1 TRBJ1-1 - TRBV13 TGTGCCAGCAGCCAAGGGACAGGGCGAGGTGAAGCTTTCTTT CASSQGTGRGEAFF
16 - TRBJ1-2 few TRBV4-3 TGCGCCAGCAGCCGCTCGTCCAGGGAGGGGATCTATGGCTACACCTTC CASSRSSREGIYGYTF
14 - TRBJ1-1 - TRBV28 TGTGCCAGCAGTTCGGGCGGGCAGTACACTGAAGCTTTCTTT CASSSGGQYTEAFF
18 TRBD2 TRBJ2-1 - TRBV7-2 TGTGCCAGCAGCACCAAGAAATCCGGGACTAGCGGGAGCGAGGTGCAGTTCTTC CASSTKKSGTSGSEVQFF
16 - TRBJ2-1 once TRBV7-2 TGTGCCAGCAGCTTAGCTACAGGGAGGGCCTACAATGAGCAGTTCTTC CASSLATGRAYNEQFF
12 TRBD1 TRBJ2-1 - TRBV12-3/TRBV12-4 TGTGCCAGCAGTTCCTCGGACAGGGAGCAGTTCTTC CASSSSDREQFF
16 - TRBJ1-5 - TRBV21-1 TGTGCCAGTCAAGTCAGGGCGGCGGGTAGCAATCAGCCCCAGCATTTT CASQVRAAGSNQPQHF
14 TRBD2 TRBJ2-3 - TRBV6-6 TGTGCCAGCAGGCAGGGAGGGTTTGCAGATACGCAGTATTTT CASRQGGFADTQYF
14 - TRBJ1-1 - TRBV6-2/TRBV6-3 TGTGCCAGCAGTACACTGACCGGAGACACTGAAGCTTTCTTT CASSTLTGDTEAFF
12 - TRBJ1-4 - TRBV9 TGTGCCAGCAGCGTATTAGGGGAAAAACTGTTTTTT CASSVLGEKLFF
14 TRBD1 TRBJ2-7 - TRBV2 TGTGCCAGCACGGGACAGGGCGGCAACTACGAGCAGTACTTC CASTGQGGNYEQYF
17 TRBD1 TRBJ1-2 once TRBV7-9 TGTGCCAGCAGCTTAGCGACAGGGGGCGTAAGTCTCTATGGCTACACCTTC CASSLATGGVSLYGYTF
12 - TRBJ2-2 - TRBV29-1 TGCAGCGCTGGGACCGATACCGGGGAGCTGTTTTTT CSAGTDTGELFF
15 TRBD1 TRBJ1-2 - TRBV28 TGTGCCAGCAGTTTGCGGCAGGGGGCTAACTATGGCTACACCTTC CASSLRQGANYGYTF
15 TRBD1 TRBJ1-4 - TRBV5-1 TGCGCCAGCAGCGCGGACAGGGTCACTTCGGAAAAACTGTTTTTT CASSADRVTSEKLFF
12 - TRBJ1-2 once TRBV6-5 TGTGCCAGCGCAGGGTCTAACTATGGCTACACCTTC CASAGSNYGYTF
13 - TRBJ2-7 - TRBV6-6 TGTGCCACACACAGGGAAGGGCCCTACGAGCAGTACTTC CATHREGPYEQYF
15 TRBD1 TRBJ1-2 - TRBV6-5 TGTGCCAGCAGAACAGGGGGCCTCGCTAACTATGGCTACACCTTC CASRTGGLANYGYTF
14 TRBD1 TRBJ1-2 - TRBV4-2 TGTGCCAGCAGCTCAACAGGGGTGATAGATGGCTACACCTTC CASSSTGVIDGYTF
15 TRBD1 TRBJ2-5 - TRBV28 TGTGCCAGCAGTCCAGGACAGGGCCTCCAAGAGACCCAGTACTTC CASSPGQGLQETQYF
17 TRBD1 TRBJ1-5 - TRBV5-3 TGTGCCAGAAGGAGGACAGGGGGCTGGTTGCGTGATCAGCCCCAGCATTTT CARRRTGGWLRDQPQHF
14 - TRBJ1-2 - TRBV5-1 TGCGCCAGCAGCTTGGAAAGTACATCCTATGGCTACACCTTC CASSLESTSYGYTF
19 - TRBJ1-2 - TRBV4-1 TGCGCCAGCAGCCAAGAATTGGTGCTTATTCCCCGGGGTGACTATGGCTACACCTTC CASSQELVLIPRGDYGYTF
14 - TRBJ2-1 - TRBV7-6 TGTGCCAGCAGCTCTAGCCTAGCCGTCAATGAGCAGTTCTTC CASSSSLAVNEQFF
15 - TRBJ1-2 - TRBV6-1 TGTGCCAGCAGTGAAGCCGTCGGGAGAAACTATGGCTACACCTTC CASSEAVGRNYGYTF
18 - TRBJ2-1 - TRBV24-1 TGTGCCACCAGTGACCTCCCCGGTGGGGCGGAGACCAACAATGAGCAGTTCTTC CATSDLPGGAETNNEQFF
15 TRBD2 TRBJ2-1 - TRBV19 TGTGCCAGTAGTTTCCTTAGCGGGACGGGCAATGAGCAGTTCTTC CASSFLSGTGNEQFF
21 TRBD2 TRBJ2-3 - TRBV28 TGTGCCAGCAGTCCCACAGGACTAGCGGGGGGGCCCCCATCTAGCACAGATACGCAGTATTTT CASSPTGLAGGPPSSTDTQYF
15 TRBD2 TRBJ2-5 - TRBV6-1 TGTGCCAGCAGTGAGCTAGCGGGGGACCAAGAGACCCAGTACTTC CASSELAGDQETQYF
14 TRBD1 TRBJ2-1 once TRBV7-2 TGTGCCAGCAGCCTGGGACAGGGGGCGAGTGAGCAGTTCTTC CASSLGQGASEQFF
12 - TRBJ2-3 - TRBV12-3/TRBV12-4 TGTGCCAGCAGTCCAATCACAGATACGCAGTATTTT CASSPITDTQYF